What follows is one TCR beta chain and its context. Its specificity is not known. The CDR3 totals 16 residues. V lost 3 bases, J lost 7 bases, and 21 bases lay in between. Germline V gene data show CDR1 as SGHTA and CDR2 as FQGNSA. Measured with immunoSEQ multiplex PCR; TCRdb has only the in-frame clones, and not every one. The data contain 100,000 to 150,000 clones, roughly 90% of them singletons. This specimen comes from a study of T cells in localized non-small cell lung cancer. General study results and limits: In adjacent lung, a median about 50 of the top 100 tumor clones were found. A higher density of T cells in blood coincided with extended overall survival. Adjacent uninvolved lung tissue had the highest T cell clonality, exceeding tumor. A single tumor region was sequenced, leaving heterogeneity possible.

The starting material was peripheral blood, obtained before any cancer treatment. This clonotype was sampled from a female donor at least 60 years old with stage I lung adenocarcinoma. V gene TRBV7-2 combines with J gene TRBJ1-2; no firm D call. The CDR3 protein is CASSFGRVRSYSGYTF. DNA for the CDR3: TGTGCCAGCAGCTTTGGGAGGGTCCGGAGCTACTCTGGCTACACCTTC.